Detailed here is one TCR beta chain. The antigen it binds to is not known. No quality values exist for individual bases; no much larger clone is one base distant. The data are from a study of shared clonotypes between healthy human individuals (dated by TCRdb to 2019 to 2021). Broadly, across the study: The cohort included a few men and a couple of women between 18 and 49 years of age. For each donor, three plates each were used for CD4 naive and CD4 memory, two plates were used for CD8 naive, and one plate was used for CD8 memory. The study deeply sequenced blood TCR repertoires of about 5 healthy adults to estimate repertoire size and the extent of clonotype sharing between individuals. Libraries were prepared and TCR repertoires were sequenced by different laboratories using diverse techniques, in order to increase sequencing depth and limit assay-specific biases. Between about 0.9 and 8.9 billion PBMCs per donor were obtained by leukapheresis. Points the paper makes about the study in general: Only blood was sampled, and tissue TCR repertoires likely differ from those in blood. Naive subsets generally had larger estimated clonotype richness than memory subsets. Pairwise subsampling led to the expectation that sequencing depth would affect the degree of clonotype sharing among donors. Roughly 5% of naive CD4, around 4% of naive CD8, 2.3% of memory CD4, and about 0.4% of memory CD8 clonotypes were shared across a few donors. Compared with non-shared clonotypes, the clonotypes found in all four sorted-subset donors had higher generation probabilities. The genetic and exposure-history diversity represented was limited by the small number of donors. Rarefaction of sorted-subset datasets indicated incomplete sequencing despite the large sequencing depth.

TCR CDR3 regions were amplified from genomic DNA by multiplex PCR using the deep immunoSEQ assay. For each cell subset, the extracted genomic DNA was distributed evenly across all wells of several immunoSEQ 96-well plates, and each plate served as one replicate. Each replicate PCR for sorted subsets received 200 ng genomic DNA, equal to roughly 29,000 T cell genomes. Purified libraries were quantified with a Qubit 3.0 fluorometer, sized on a Bioanalyzer 2100, and re-quantified with the KAPA Library Quantification kit. Each immunoSEQ 96-well plate was sequenced on its own single-read 150-cycle Illumina NextSeq 550 flow cell. Concerning the study's data processing: Because only junctional sequences without quality scores were contained in the immunoSEQ output, filtering matching that applied to full-length reads could not be performed. To assign V/J genes and CDR3, sequences were annotated against IMGT germline references using PyIR, a Python wrapper for IgBLAST v1.9. Reads with weak V/J assignments (E-value above 1e-6), missing CDR3, stop codons, out-of-frame junctions, or ambiguous translated residues were removed. V3J clonotypes were defined by identical inferred V gene, J gene, and CDR3 amino acid sequence. Percentage overlap between repertoires was calculated by dividing the number of shared unique clonotypes by the size of the smaller repertoire. Three approaches were used to assess repertoire richness: RTK rarefaction, the Chao1 estimator, and Recon v2.1 estimates of unobserved clonotypes. For all TCRbeta clonotypes obtained by the gDNA method from several donors, generation probabilities were computed with OLGA. Drawn from immuneACCESS, this table holds only the in-frame rearrangements with V and J called that TCRdb kept. Clones are partly lost; checked studies trace under half to an unresolved V gene and leave the rest unexplained. V, J and clone size derive from that table, while D and trimming were established from the DNA sequence. Here the sample has millions of clones; more than 80% occur a single time. The ten most abundant clones make up about 0.13% of the sample.

CDR1 and CDR2 are drawn from the germline V gene (reference sequence): SEHNR, FQNEAQ. Trimming takes 5 bases from V and 7 bases from J, and the germline ends sit 11 bases apart. Including cysteine and phenylalanine, the CDR3 has 12 amino acids. Kept here is only the CDR3 DNA, which spans 36 bases and is read in frame from base 1. Donors were healthy HIV-negative adults with no recently reported acute infections or vaccinations. All donors were Caucasian adults living in Nashville, Tennessee, USA. Magnetic negative selection was used to enrich CD4+ T cells, after which naive cells were positively selected on CD45RA and the negative fraction became the memory subset. Blood was collected by leukapheresis, and PBMCs were isolated by Ficoll-Histopaque density gradient centrifugation and then cryopreserved in liquid nitrogen vapor phase. Analytical flow cytometry was used to check the purity and quantity of every magnetically sorted T cell population. From each sorted fraction, genomic DNA was isolated and quantified by UV absorbance on a Nanodrop 2000c.

The chain joins TRBV7-9 to TRBJ1-2; a tentative D call is TRBD1 (5 bases match). What was sequenced was naive CD4+ T cells sorted from blood. This specimen's cell subset or site label, interpreted: CD45RA+ positively selected. The TCR comes from a man aged 18 to 35 in good health. For the CDR3, the sequence is CASSLDQGGYTF. The bases are TGTGCCAGCAGCCTTGACCAGGGTGGCTACACCTTC.